The source of this T cell receptor beta chain is a study of technical replicates of blood from a few donors. Sequenced by immunoSEQ multiplex PCR; TCRdb stores in-frame clones only, minus some. The table records about 85,000 clones, roughly 94% of them present only once. The CDR3 loop spans 15 amino acids. Germline assignment: CDR1 SGHTA and CDR2 FQGNSA. Deletions cut 0 bases from V and 1 base from J, with 7 bases between. Sample: T cells isolated from PBMCs. The chain couples TRBV7-2 to TRBJ1-5, with TRBD1 as a possible D gene (5 bases). This TCR came from a human donor in good health. DNA of the CDR3: TGTGCCAGCAGCTTAGCAGGGGTCAGCAATCAGCCCCAGCATTTT. As protein: CASSLAGVSNQPQHF.